One T cell receptor beta chain is described in this entry. Its cognate antigen is unknown. Amplification targeted TCR beta CDR3 regions from RNA transcripts. A set of HTBI primers served as the primers for a first-round RT-PCR of the TCR CDR3. TCRdb re-called the multiplex PCR reads through MiXCR, storing one row per CDR3 protein. The sample includes around 660,000 distinct CDR3 sequences, roughly 46% of them seen just once. This CDR3 contains 17 residues. With 4 bases clipped from V and 5 bases from J, the junction kept 14 bases outside the gene matches. Germline V gives CDR1 SGHVS, CDR2 FNYEAQ. This entry is derived from a study of T cells in Graves' hyperthyroidism and ophthalmopathy. Whole-study findings and limits: Most thyroid clonotypes expanded above 0.001 were also detected in blood. The model made its ophthalmopathy prediction, and onset followed a median about 6 months later.

Uncontrolled infection, other autoimmune disease, pregnancy or lactation disqualified patients from enrolment. The source of this sequence is an adult man with Graves' disease, either hyperthyroidism or ophthalmopathy (not recorded which). What was sequenced was peripheral blood or thyroid tissue (not recorded which). The chain has TRBV7-6 and TRBJ2-5; 9 positions agree with TRBD2. The CDR3 bases are TGTGCCAGCAGCTCCATGACTAGCGGACAGGTTGTTGAGACCCAGTACTTC. This codes for CASSSMTSGQVVETQYF. Variable domain in full (rest from reference TRBV7-6 and TRBJ2-5): GAGVSQSPRYKVTKRGQDVALRCDPISGHVSLYWYRQALGQGPEFLTYFNYEAQQDKSGLPNDRFSAERPEGSISTLTIQRTEQRDSAMYRCASSSMTSGQVVETQYFGPGTRLLVL.